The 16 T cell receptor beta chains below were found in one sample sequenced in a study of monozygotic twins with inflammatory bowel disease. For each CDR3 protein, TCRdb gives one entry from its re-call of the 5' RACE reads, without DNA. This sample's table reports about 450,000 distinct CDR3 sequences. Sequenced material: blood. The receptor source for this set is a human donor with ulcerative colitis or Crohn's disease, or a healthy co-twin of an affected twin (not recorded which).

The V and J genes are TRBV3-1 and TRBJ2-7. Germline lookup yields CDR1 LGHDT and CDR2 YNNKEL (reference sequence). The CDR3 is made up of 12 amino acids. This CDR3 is CASSQDGQVGYF.

The chain's CDR3 is CASSSSSPDTQYF. V and J are TRBV5-1 and TRBJ2-3. CDR1 and CDR2 (germline): SGHRS, YFSETQ. The CDR3 covers 13 residues.

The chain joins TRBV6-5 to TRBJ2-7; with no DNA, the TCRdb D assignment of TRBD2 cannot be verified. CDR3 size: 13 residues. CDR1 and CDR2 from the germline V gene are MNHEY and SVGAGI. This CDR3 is CASSPTDYGEQYF.

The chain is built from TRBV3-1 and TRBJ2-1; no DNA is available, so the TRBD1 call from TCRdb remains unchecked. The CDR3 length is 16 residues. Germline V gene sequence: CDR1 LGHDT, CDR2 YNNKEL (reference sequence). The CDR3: CASSWGSAGAVNEQFF.

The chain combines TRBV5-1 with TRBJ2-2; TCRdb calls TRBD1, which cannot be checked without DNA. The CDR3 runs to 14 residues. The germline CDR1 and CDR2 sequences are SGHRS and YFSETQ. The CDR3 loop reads CASSFRQGTGELFF.

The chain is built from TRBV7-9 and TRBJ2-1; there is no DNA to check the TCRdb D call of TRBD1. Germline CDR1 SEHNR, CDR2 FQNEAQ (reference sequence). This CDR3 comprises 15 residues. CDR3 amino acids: CASSLRRGPYNEQFF.

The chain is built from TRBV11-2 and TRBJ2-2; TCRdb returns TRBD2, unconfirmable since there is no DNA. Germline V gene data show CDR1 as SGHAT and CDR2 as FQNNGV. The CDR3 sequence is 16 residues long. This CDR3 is CASSSPWGGNAGELFF.

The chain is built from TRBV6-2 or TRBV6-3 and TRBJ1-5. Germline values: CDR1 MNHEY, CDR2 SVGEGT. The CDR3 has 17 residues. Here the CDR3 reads CASSVRIGWEGNQPQHF.

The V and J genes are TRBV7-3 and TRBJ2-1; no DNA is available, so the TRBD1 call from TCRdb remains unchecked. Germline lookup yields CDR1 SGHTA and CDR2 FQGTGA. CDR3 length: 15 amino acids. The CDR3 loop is CASSFGAGGSNEQFF.

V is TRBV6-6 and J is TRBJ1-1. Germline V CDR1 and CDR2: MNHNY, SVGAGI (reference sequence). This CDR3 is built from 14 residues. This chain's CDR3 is CASSYSLMNTEAFF.

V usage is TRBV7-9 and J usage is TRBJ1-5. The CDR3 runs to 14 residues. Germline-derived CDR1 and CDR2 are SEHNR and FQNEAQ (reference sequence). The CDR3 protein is CASSLAAGNQPQHF.

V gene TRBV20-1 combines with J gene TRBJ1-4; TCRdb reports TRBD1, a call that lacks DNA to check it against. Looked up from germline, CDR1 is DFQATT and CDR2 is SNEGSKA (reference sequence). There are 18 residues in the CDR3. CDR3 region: CSARPQGNQLRTNEKLFF.

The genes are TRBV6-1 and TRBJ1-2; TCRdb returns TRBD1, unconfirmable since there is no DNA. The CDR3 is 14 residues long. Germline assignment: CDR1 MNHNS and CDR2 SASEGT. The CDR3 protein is CASTRNRDSYGYTF.

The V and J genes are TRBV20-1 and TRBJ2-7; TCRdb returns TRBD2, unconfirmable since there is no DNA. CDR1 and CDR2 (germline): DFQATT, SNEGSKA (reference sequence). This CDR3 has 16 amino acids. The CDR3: CSAFERGGGPRNEQYF.

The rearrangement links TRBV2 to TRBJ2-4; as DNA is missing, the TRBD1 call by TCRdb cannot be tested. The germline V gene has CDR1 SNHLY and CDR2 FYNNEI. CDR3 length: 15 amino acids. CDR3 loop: CASSGDSKGLNIQYF. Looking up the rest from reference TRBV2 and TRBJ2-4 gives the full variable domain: EPEVTQTPSHQVTQMGQEVILRCVPISNHLYFYWYRQILGQKVEFLVSFYNNEISEKSEIFDDQFSVERPDGSNFTLKIRSTKLEDSAMYFCASSGDSKGLNIQYFGAGTRLSVL.

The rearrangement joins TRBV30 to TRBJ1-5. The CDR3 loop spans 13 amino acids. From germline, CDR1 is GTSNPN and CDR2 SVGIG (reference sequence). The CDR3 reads CAWSAGLNQPQHF.